A selection of T cell receptor beta chains follows, all from one sample in a study of Graves' ophthalmopathy and Graves' hyperthyroidism. TCRdb processed the multiplex PCR reads anew with MiXCR; each CDR3 protein has one entry. The table includes approximately 480,000 distinct CDR3 sequences, roughly an eighth detected once. Sequenced material: blood. The receptors shown here come from a woman under 40 with Graves' ophthalmopathy. Each CDR3 is given with its conserved first and last residue. The order of the fields is CDR3 protein, CDR3 DNA, V gene, clone size, D gene, J gene. D genes are given only for firm matches. Size is stated for part of the rows, as once, few or many counts, or as a class when the clone is expanded.

cdr3_aa: CASSEDIGGSYGYTF
cdr3_nt: TGTGCCAGCAGTGAAGATATCGGGGGAAGCTATGGCTACACCTTC
v_call: TRBV6-1
clone_size: -
d_call: -
j_call: TRBJ1-2

cdr3_aa: CASSSRGYGGADTGELFF
cdr3_nt: TGTGCCAGCAGCTCCAGGGGGTACGGCGGGGCCGATACCGGGGAGCTGTTTTTT
v_call: TRBV13
clone_size: many
d_call: -
j_call: TRBJ2-2

cdr3_aa: CAISDQAYEQYF
cdr3_nt: TGTGCCATCAGTGATCAAGCCTACGAGCAGTACTTC
v_call: TRBV10-3
clone_size: many
d_call: -
j_call: TRBJ2-7

cdr3_aa: CASSPRLAGGLLTYEQYF
cdr3_nt: TGTGCCAGCAGCCCCCGACTAGCGGGGGGCCTTCTTACCTACGAGCAGTACTTC
v_call: TRBV6-2/TRBV6-3
clone_size: -
d_call: TRBD2
j_call: TRBJ2-7

cdr3_aa: CAISVVPPAENQATQCF
cdr3_nt: TGTGCCATCAGTGTGGTCCCGCCAGCCGAAAACCAAGCGACCCAGTGCTTC
v_call: TRBV10-3
clone_size: -
d_call: -
j_call: TRBJ2-5

cdr3_aa: CASSAREGQGSEAFF
cdr3_nt: TGTGCCAGCAGCGCCAGGGAGGGGCAGGGTTCTGAAGCTTTCTTT
v_call: TRBV9
clone_size: many
d_call: -
j_call: TRBJ1-1

cdr3_aa: CASSLIFPQGENIQYF
cdr3_nt: TGTGCCAGCAGTTTAATTTTTCCCCAGGGTGAAAACATTCAGTACTTC
v_call: TRBV12-3/TRBV12-4
clone_size: -
d_call: -
j_call: TRBJ2-4

cdr3_aa: CAWSGTGDNEQFF
cdr3_nt: TGTGCCTGGAGTGGGACAGGGGACAATGAGCAGTTCTTC
v_call: TRBV30
clone_size: -
d_call: TRBD1
j_call: TRBJ2-1

cdr3_aa: CASSLSTGQTYEQYF
cdr3_nt: TGTGCCAGCAGTTTGTCCACAGGGCAAACCTACGAGCAGTACTTC
v_call: TRBV28
clone_size: many
d_call: -
j_call: TRBJ2-7

cdr3_aa: CASSLWYRAKGTQYF
cdr3_nt: TGTGCCAGCAGCTTATGGTACAGGGCCAAGGGCACCCAGTACTTC
v_call: TRBV7-2
clone_size: many
d_call: -
j_call: TRBJ2-5

cdr3_aa: CASNGPVGGETQYF
cdr3_nt: TGTGCCAGCAATGGGCCGGTAGGGGGAGAGACCCAGTACTTC
v_call: TRBV2
clone_size: -
d_call: -
j_call: TRBJ2-5

cdr3_aa: CASRDYSQNREAFF
cdr3_nt: TGTGCCAGCAGGGACTACTCCCAGAATCGTGAAGCTTTCTTT
v_call: TRBV6-1
clone_size: many
d_call: -
j_call: TRBJ1-1

cdr3_aa: CASSASRASGTYEQYF
cdr3_nt: TGTGCCAGCAGTGCGAGTCGGGCTAGCGGGACCTACGAGCAGTACTTC
v_call: TRBV2
clone_size: many
d_call: TRBD2
j_call: TRBJ2-7

cdr3_aa: CASNLQRNAGGETQYF
cdr3_nt: TGTGCCAGCAACCTCCAGCGGAACGCTGGGGGAGAGACCCAGTACTTC
v_call: TRBV2
clone_size: many
d_call: -
j_call: TRBJ2-5

cdr3_aa: CATSKAGGQETQYF
cdr3_nt: TGTGCCACCAGTAAGGCGGGAGGGCAAGAGACCCAGTACTTC
v_call: TRBV24-1
clone_size: many
d_call: TRBD2
j_call: TRBJ2-5

cdr3_aa: CASSPRTSGRYIKYF
cdr3_nt: TGTGCCAGCAGTCCACGGACTAGCGGGAGATACATTAAGTACTTC
v_call: TRBV12-3/TRBV12-4
clone_size: many
d_call: TRBD2
j_call: TRBJ2-4

cdr3_aa: CASSSYDRRGYTF
cdr3_nt: TGTGCCAGCAGCTCGTATGACAGGCGGGGCTACACCTTC
v_call: TRBV7-9
clone_size: many
d_call: -
j_call: TRBJ1-2

cdr3_aa: CSAGPRDRGLETQYF
cdr3_nt: TGCAGCGCCGGCCCCAGGGACAGGGGTTTGGAGACCCAGTACTTC
v_call: TRBV29-1
clone_size: -
d_call: TRBD1
j_call: TRBJ2-5

cdr3_aa: CASSVPPRGPEYSNQPQHF
cdr3_nt: TGTGCCAGTAGTGTCCCCCCCAGGGGCCCGGAGTATAGCAATCAGCCCCAGCATTTT
v_call: TRBV19
clone_size: -
d_call: -
j_call: TRBJ1-5

cdr3_aa: CSAKAAIQETQYF
cdr3_nt: TGCAGTGCTAAAGCAGCGATACAAGAGACCCAGTACTTC
v_call: TRBV20-1
clone_size: many
d_call: -
j_call: TRBJ2-5

cdr3_aa: CASNPGQFYEQYF
cdr3_nt: TGTGCCAGCAACCCGGGACAGTTTTACGAGCAGTACTTC
v_call: TRBV6-5
clone_size: many
d_call: TRBD1
j_call: TRBJ2-7

cdr3_aa: CAWSWQGNGYTF
cdr3_nt: TGTGCCTGGAGTTGGCAGGGCAATGGCTACACCTTC
v_call: TRBV30
clone_size: many
d_call: -
j_call: TRBJ1-2

cdr3_aa: CASSPADNSPLHF
cdr3_nt: TGTGCCAGCTCACCAGCAGATAATTCACCCCTCCACTTT
v_call: TRBV18
clone_size: -
d_call: -
j_call: TRBJ1-6

cdr3_aa: CASSSKGASIKYF
cdr3_nt: TGTGCCAGCAGTTCGAAGGGGGCGAGCATTAAGTACTTC
v_call: TRBV27
clone_size: -
d_call: TRBD1
j_call: TRBJ2-4

cdr3_aa: CASSHRRGADTEAFF
cdr3_nt: TGTGCCAGCAGCCATCGTCGGGGCGCGGACACTGAAGCTTTCTTT
v_call: TRBV3-1
clone_size: few
d_call: -
j_call: TRBJ1-1

cdr3_aa: CASSQLAGLFF
cdr3_nt: TGTGCCAGCAGCCAACTAGCGGGACTGTTCTTC
v_call: TRBV7-9
clone_size: -
d_call: TRBD2
j_call: TRBJ2-4

cdr3_aa: CASSSGGLGANVLTF
cdr3_nt: TGTGCCAGCAGTTCGGGGGGGCTCGGGGCCAACGTCCTGACTTTC
v_call: TRBV28
clone_size: many
d_call: TRBD2
j_call: TRBJ2-6

cdr3_aa: CACEGGNQPQHF
cdr3_nt: TGTGCCTGCGAGGGGGGGAATCAGCCCCAGCATTTT
v_call: TRBV6-1
clone_size: once
d_call: -
j_call: TRBJ1-5

cdr3_aa: CASSSGLAGGLYF
cdr3_nt: TGCGCCAGCAGCTCCGGCCTAGCGGGGGGTTTGTACTTC
v_call: TRBV5-1
clone_size: few
d_call: TRBD2
j_call: TRBJ2-4

cdr3_aa: CASSAGTGMYEQYF
cdr3_nt: TGTGCCAGCAGCGCCGGGACAGGGATGTACGAGCAGTACTTC
v_call: TRBV7-3
clone_size: many
d_call: TRBD1
j_call: TRBJ2-7

cdr3_aa: CASTLGTGNLAMNTGELFF
cdr3_nt: TGCGCCAGCACCCTCGGGACAGGGAACCTAGCAATGAACACCGGGGAGCTGTTTTTT
v_call: TRBV5-1
clone_size: few
d_call: TRBD1
j_call: TRBJ2-2

cdr3_aa: CAWSGERGALAKNIKYF
cdr3_nt: TGTGCCTGGAGTGGGGAGCGGGGGGCCTTAGCCAAAAACATTAAGTACTTC
v_call: TRBV30
clone_size: few
d_call: TRBD2
j_call: TRBJ2-4